Below are 30 T cell receptor beta chains sequenced from a single sample in a study of cytomegalovirus exposure and HLA in healthy donors. With 60 Vbeta and 13 Jbeta primers, the PCR was carried out. Only in-frame clones appear in the TCRdb table, and some are missing; sequencing was by immunoSEQ multiplex PCR. The sample carries about 170,000 clones, around 76% recorded once. The source material was PBMCs. These receptors were taken from a female donor in good health and CMV-seronegative.

The V gene is TRBV9, the J gene TRBJ1-1; weak D call: TRBD1 (6 bases). The germline V and J ends were trimmed by 0 bases and 8 bases, with 11 bases remaining between them. This CDR3 has 13 residues. The V gene's germline CDR1 is SGDLS and CDR2 YYNGEE. The CDR3 region is CASSVVGATEAFF. CDR3 bases: TGTGCCAGCAGCGTAGTGGGGGCAACAGAAGCTTTCTTT. The variable domain in full, completed from reference TRBV9 and TRBJ1-1, reads DSGVTQTPKHLITATGQRVTLRCSPRSGDLSVYWYQQSLDQGLQFLIQYYNGEERAKGNILERFSAQQFPDLHSELNLSSLELGDSALYFCASSVVGATEAFFGQGTRLTVV.

The chain is built from TRBV5-1 and TRBJ1-4, with 10 bases fitting TRBD1. With 0 bases clipped from V and 6 bases from J, the junction kept 2 bases outside the gene matches. Germline V CDR1 and CDR2: SGHRS, YFSETQ. CDR3 length: 15 amino acids. CDR3 coding DNA: TGCGCCAGCAGCTTGGAGGGACAGGGGCATGAAAAACTGTTTTTT. Translating it yields CASSLEGQGHEKLFF.

The chain joins TRBV27 to TRBJ1-5; perhaps TRBD1 as D (5 bases). Trimming took 4 bases from V and 4 from J, leaving 11 bases between them. CDR1 is MNHEY and CDR2 is SMNVEV in the germline V gene (reference sequence). There are 14 residues in the CDR3. The CDR3 nucleotides read TGTGCCAGCAGTTATAAGACAGCAAATCAGCCCCAGCATTTT. This encodes CASSYKTANQPQHF.

This clone came up once. This chain uses TRBV2 with TRBJ1-4; 7 bases map to TRBD1. The ends lost 6 bases at V and 8 bases at J; junction bases unmatched: 6. Germline V CDR1 and CDR2: SNHLY, FYNNEI. The CDR3 loop spans 13 amino acids. CDR3: CASRATGAEKLFF. In DNA form, the CDR3 reads TGTGCCAGCAGGGCCACAGGGGCGGAAAAACTGTTTTTT.

The rearrangement links TRBV7-3 to TRBJ2-2, with a tentative D call TRBD1 (6 bases). Germline CDR1 is SGHTA and CDR2 is FQGTGA. V gave up 5 bases and J gave up 0 bases, with 10 bases separating them. This CDR3 comprises 15 residues. The CDR3: CASSVGASNTGELFF. The CDR3 nucleotides are TGTGCCAGCAGCGTGGGGGCCTCGAACACCGGGGAGCTGTTTTTT.

In its sample, this clone was seen a few times. This rearrangement joins TRBV15 to TRBJ1-2; 8 bases fit TRBD1. This CDR3 contains 15 residues. Germline assignment: CDR1 LNHNV and CDR2 YYDKDF (reference sequence). After removal of 1 base from V and 5 bases from J, the junction contained 6 bases not matched to a gene. The CDR3 sequence is CATSRAPGGWYGYTF. DNA for the CDR3: TGTGCCACCAGCAGAGCTCCAGGGGGCTGGTATGGCTACACCTTC.

V usage is TRBV5-1 and J usage is TRBJ2-4; tentative D call: TRBD1 (5 bases). The germline V gene has CDR1 SGHRS and CDR2 YFSETQ. Trimming cost V 2 bases and J 8 bases, with 11 bases left between them. The length of the CDR3 is 13 residues. For the CDR3, the DNA is TGCGCCAGCAGCTTCTTTAGGGGTGACATTCAGTACTTC. This codes for CASSFFRGDIQYF.

V usage is TRBV10-3 and J usage is TRBJ2-5; perhaps TRBD2 as D (6 bases). CDR3 length: 14 residues. Germline V gives CDR1 ENHRY, CDR2 SYGVKD. V lost 2 bases and J 9 bases, leaving 16 bases between the germline ends. The CDR3 nucleotides are TGTGCCATCAGTGAGAGGGACTCGACTACGGCCCAGTACTTC. It yields the protein CAISERDSTTAQYF.

The chain recombines TRBV6-1 with TRBJ1-3; D is unresolved. The CDR3 runs 17 residues. V was cut by 4 bases and J by 0 bases, with 16 bases left in between. Germline V gene sequence: CDR1 MNHNS, CDR2 SASEGT. As DNA, the CDR3 is TGTGCCAGCAGTGGGCTATTTGACGGACTCTCTGGAAACACCATATATTTT. It specifies CASSGLFDGLSGNTIYF.

The rearrangement joins TRBV5-1 to TRBJ2-5; the match to TRBD2 covers 10 bases. The CDR3 is made up of 15 amino acids. Germline V gene sequence: CDR1 SGHRS, CDR2 YFSETQ. V lost 4 bases and J lost 4; bases outside the gene matches: 7. CDR3 sequence reads: CASSRGAGGAETQYF. CDR3 nucleotide sequence: TGCGCCAGCAGCCGAGGAGCGGGAGGGGCAGAGACCCAGTACTTC.

The chain recombines TRBV11-2 with TRBJ1-1; D perhaps matches TRBD1 (6 bases). CDR1 and CDR2 (germline): SGHAT, FQNNGV. V dropped 5 bases and J dropped 2 bases, with 12 bases sitting between them. CDR3 length: 14 residues. The CDR3 DNA follows: TGTGCCAGCAGCCCCGGACAGCCCAACACTGAAGCTTTCTTT. Translated: CASSPGQPNTEAFF.

This clone occurred a few times. The chain combines TRBV30 with TRBJ1-1; D gene uncertain. V dropped 3 bases and J dropped 5 bases, with 13 bases sitting between them. Germline CDR1 GTSNPN, CDR2 SVGIG (reference sequence). The CDR3 has 13 residues. CDR3 loop: CAWRGLRQTEAFF. DNA of the CDR3: TGTGCCTGGAGGGGCCTCCGACAAACTGAAGCTTTCTTT.

This clone was seen only once. The chain has TRBV6-5 and TRBJ2-1, with 9 bases that match TRBD1. After removal of 5 bases from V and 9 bases from J, the junction contained 5 bases not matched to a gene. Germline V gene lookup returns CDR1 MNHEY and CDR2 SVGAGI. The CDR3 extends over 13 amino acids. In DNA, the CDR3 is TGTGCCAGCAGTAGGGACAGGGCCGGTGAGCAGTTCTTC. Protein product: CASSRDRAGEQFF.

V usage is TRBV5-4 and J usage is TRBJ1-1; D perhaps matches TRBD1 (6 bases). CDR3 length equals 15 residues. V was cut by 4 bases and J by 4 bases, with 17 bases left in between. Germline loops: CDR1 SGHNT, CDR2 YYREEE (reference sequence). CDR3 DNA sequence: TGTGCCAGCAGCCCGACCGCGGGGGCGGGCACTGAAGCTTTCTTT. Its protein is CASSPTAGAGTEAFF.

This rearrangement joins TRBV5-1 to TRBJ1-1; D uncertain. Germline assignment: CDR1 SGHRS and CDR2 YFSETQ. V dropped 4 bases and J dropped 4 bases, with 11 bases sitting between them. CDR3 length equals 13 residues. CDR3 nucleotides: TGCGCCAGCAGCCCCCTCGTGAGCACTGAAGCTTTCTTT. This translates into CASSPLVSTEAFF.

This sequence joins TRBV5-4 and TRBJ2-5; 14 nucleotides match TRBD2. Germline assignment: CDR1 SGHNT and CDR2 YYREEE (reference sequence). The V and J ends lost 4 bases and 2 bases, in that order; junction bases with no gene match: 1. The CDR3 spans 15 residues. CDR3 sequence: CASSRTSGGQETQYF. The CDR3 DNA reads as TGTGCCAGCAGCCGGACTAGCGGGGGGCAAGAGACCCAGTACTTC.

J is TRBJ1-1 and V is TRBV25-1, with 10 bases that match TRBD1. Germline V CDR1 and CDR2: MGHDK, SYGVNS. CDR3 length: 15 amino acids. J was trimmed by 1 base and V by 4 bases; bases with no gene match: 3. The CDR3 DNA follows: TGTGCCAGCAGTGCCCGGGACAGGGGGAACACTGAAGCTTTCTTT. Its protein product is CASSARDRGNTEAFF.

A single count supports this clone. CDR3 amino acids: CASSLARVGNYGYTF. The CDR3, as DNA: TGTGCCAGCAGCTTGGCGAGGGTGGGTAACTATGGCTACACCTTC. This chain uses TRBV5-5 with TRBJ1-2; no definite D call. From germline, CDR1 is SGHKS and CDR2 YYEKEE (reference sequence). The V end was cut by 0 bases, the J end by 1 base, with 10 bases between. The CDR3 consists of 15 residues.

The chain couples TRBV7-3 to TRBJ2-3; weak D call: TRBD1 (5 bases). Germline lookup yields CDR1 SGHTA and CDR2 FQGTGA. V shed 1 base and J shed 3 bases, with 5 bases lying between them. This CDR3 has 13 amino acids. The CDR3 here is CASSLRQTDTQYF. DNA for the CDR3: TGTGCCAGCAGCTTAAGACAGACAGATACGCAGTATTTT.

The chain carries TRBV2 and TRBJ1-2; D might be TRBD1 (6 bases). Trimming removed 4 bases at V and 6 bases at J, with 18 bases between. The CDR3 loop spans 15 amino acids. The germline gives CDR1 SNHLY, CDR2 FYNNEI. In nucleotides, the CDR3 is TGTGCCAGCAGTGTAACAGGGTCCTCGACCCATGGCTACACCTTC. Protein sequence: CASSVTGSSTHGYTF.

V is TRBV10-3 and J is TRBJ1-2; possibly TRBD1 for D (6 bases). This CDR3 has 14 residues. V was shortened by 3 bases and J by 4 bases, with 12 bases between the two germline ends. From germline, CDR1 is ENHRY and CDR2 SYGVKD. The CDR3 DNA sequence: TGTGCCATCAGTGACTCTCCAGGGGCCTATGGCTACACCTTC. Protein: CAISDSPGAYGYTF.

The chain carries TRBV7-3 and TRBJ1-2; D is ambiguous. This CDR3 region has 14 residues. Germline values: CDR1 SGHTA, CDR2 FQGTGA. Trimming cost V 5 bases and J 4 bases, with 14 bases left between them. CDR3 DNA: TGTGCCAGCAGCCCGACACAGACCCCCTATGGCTACACCTTC. Amino acids: CASSPTQTPYGYTF. Full variable domain (outside the CDR3, taken from reference TRBV7-3 and TRBJ1-2): GAGVSQTPSNKVTEKGKYVELRCDPISGHTALYWYRQSLGQGPEFLIYFQGTGAADDSGLPNDRFFAVRPEGSVSTLKIQRTERGDSAVYLCASSPTQTPYGYTFGSGTRLTVV.

This clone was counted only a few times. The J gene is TRBJ1-5, the V gene TRBV6-5, with D maybe TRBD1 (6 bases). Germline CDR1 reads MNHEY; CDR2 reads SVGAGI. The CDR3 runs to 14 residues. V gave up 4 bases and J gave up 5 bases, with 12 bases separating them. The CDR3 DNA follows: TGTGCCAGCAGTTCGGACAGCCAATATCAGCCCCAGCATTTT. As protein: CASSSDSQYQPQHF.

The rearrangement uses TRBV21-1 and TRBJ2-7; the table's D call of TRBD1 was not tested on the DNA. TRBV21-1 is a known pseudogene. The CDR3 runs 16 residues. The CDR3 DNA sequence: TGTGCCAATCCGGTTGAGGGACAGGGGGTTTCCTACGAGCAGTACTTC. Amino acids: CANPVEGQGVSYEQYF.

This chain joins TRBV11-2 and TRBJ2-1; 11 bases match TRBD2. The CDR3 extends over 17 amino acids. Germline CDR1 SGHAT, CDR2 FQNNGV. J gave up 4 bases and V 0 bases, and 5 bases lay outside the gene matches. The CDR3 region has the DNA TGTGCCAGCAGCTTAGACCCGGGACTAGCGGATTACAATGAGCAGTTCTTC. This translates into CASSLDPGLADYNEQFF.

DNA for the CDR3: TGTGCCAGCAGCGCTAGCGGGGGGGCTAATGAGCAGTTCTTC. It codes for CASSASGGANEQFF. This chain links TRBV7-7 with TRBJ2-1, with TRBD2 matching 12 bases. The V gene end was trimmed by 5 bases and the J gene end by 7 bases; junction bases not matched to a gene: 3. This CDR3 region has 14 residues. The V gene's germline CDR1 is SSHAT and CDR2 FNYEAQ (reference sequence).

The chain employs TRBV19 and TRBJ2-1, with 9 bases matching TRBD2. Germline CDR1 LNHDA, CDR2 SQIVND (reference sequence). The CDR3 sequence is 16 residues long. Trimming removed 5 bases from V and 4 bases from J; junction bases left unmatched: 9. The CDR3, as DNA: TGTGCCAGTAGTCCCTGGGGAGCGGGGGGATACAATGAGCAGTTCTTC. The encoded protein is CASSPWGAGGYNEQFF.

The V and J genes are TRBV27 and TRBJ2-5; the match to TRBD2 covers 13 bases. The CDR3 extends over 17 amino acids. V lost 2 bases and J lost 5; bases outside the gene matches: 8. Germline CDR1 reads MNHEY; CDR2 reads SMNVEV (reference sequence). CDR3 in amino acids: CASSLLGLAGVYETQYF. The CDR3 coding sequence is TGTGCCAGCAGTTTACTCGGACTAGCGGGAGTCTACGAGACCCAGTACTTC.

This clone was observed a few times. The chain links TRBV5-5 to TRBJ1-2; no clear D gene. The germline gives CDR1 SGHKS, CDR2 YYEKEE (reference sequence). The CDR3 totals 13 residues. V lost 5 bases to trimming and J lost 2 bases, with 10 bases between them. The CDR3 loop reads CASRATENYGYTF. The CDR3 bases are TGTGCCAGCAGGGCGACGGAGAACTATGGCTACACCTTC.

This clone was seen more than once but under ten times. The chain employs TRBV18 and TRBJ2-7; 8 nucleotides line up with TRBD2. Germline V gene lookup returns CDR1 KGHSH and CDR2 LQKENI. The CDR3 loop spans 14 amino acids. With 3 bases clipped from V and 7 bases from J, the junction kept 8 bases outside the gene matches. The CDR3 loop reads CASSPGLVGGEQYF. The CDR3 DNA follows: TGTGCCAGCTCACCGGGACTAGTGGGTGGGGAGCAGTACTTC.